The rows below give T cell receptor beta chains drawn from one sample of a study of spatial heterogeneity in lung cancer. TCRdb independently ran MiXCR on the 5' RACE reads; one entry per CDR3 protein. Of under 35,000 distinct CDR3 sequences in the sample, more than 4.5% were seen once. The sample in question was PBMCs, obtained at follow-up. These receptors came from a female donor with early-stage non-small cell lung cancer. Both conserved end residues are part of each CDR3. D genes are given only for firm matches. Size values are once, few and many counts, or a class for expanded clones, and some rows have none.

V gene: TRBV27
J gene: TRBJ2-5
D gene: .
clone size: .
CDR3 DNA: TGTGCCAGCAGACCCTTATTATTCCAAGAGACCCAGTACTTC
CDR3 protein: CASRPLLFQETQYF

V gene: TRBV30
J gene: TRBJ2-1
D gene: .
clone size: .
CDR3 DNA: TGTGCCTGGAGTACGACTACTTACAATGAGCAGTTCTTC
CDR3 protein: CAWSTTTYNEQFF

V gene: TRBV29-1
J gene: TRBJ1-2
D gene: TRBD1
clone size: many
CDR3 DNA: TGCAGCTCCTTGGGGACAGGGGGCGCAGCAGGCGGCTACACCTTC
CDR3 protein: CSSLGTGGAAGGYTF

V gene: TRBV20-1
J gene: TRBJ2-7
D gene: .
clone size: many
CDR3 DNA: TGCAGTGCTAGAGATAATTACGGTGACGAGCAGTACTTC
CDR3 protein: CSARDNYGDEQYF

V gene: TRBV28
J gene: TRBJ1-4
D gene: .
clone size: .
CDR3 DNA: TGTGCCAGCAGTCCCACACCGGGTGGGGAAAAACTGTTTTTT
CDR3 protein: CASSPTPGGEKLFF

V gene: TRBV20-1
J gene: TRBJ2-1
D gene: TRBD2
clone size: .
CDR3 DNA: TGCAGTGCTGGAGGGACTAGCGGCGCCTACAATGAGCAGTTCTTC
CDR3 protein: CSAGGTSGAYNEQFF

V gene: TRBV4-2
J gene: TRBJ2-2
D gene: TRBD2
clone size: many
CDR3 DNA: TGTGCCAGCAGCCAAGGACTAGCGGGGGCGAACACCGGGGAGCTGTTTTTT
CDR3 protein: CASSQGLAGANTGELFF

V gene: TRBV7-2
J gene: TRBJ1-1
D gene: .
clone size: .
CDR3 DNA: TGTGTCAGCAGCTTACTTTCGGGGAATACTGAAGCTTTCTTT
CDR3 protein: CVSSLLSGNTEAFF

V gene: TRBV12-2
J gene: TRBJ2-7
D gene: .
clone size: many
CDR3 DNA: TGTGCAAGTCGCTTGGGGCGGATGGACTACGAGCAGTACTTC
CDR3 protein: CASRLGRMDYEQYF

V gene: TRBV29-1
J gene: TRBJ2-7
D gene: TRBD1
clone size: many
CDR3 DNA: TGCAGCGTTGAAACCGGGACAGGCTACGAGCAGTACTTC
CDR3 protein: CSVETGTGYEQYF

V gene: TRBV9
J gene: TRBJ2-5
D gene: .
clone size: many
CDR3 DNA: TGTGCCAGCAGTGCCCAGGGGGGATACCAAGAGACCCAGTACTTC
CDR3 protein: CASSAQGGYQETQYF

V gene: TRBV29-1
J gene: TRBJ1-2
D gene: .
clone size: many
CDR3 DNA: TGCAGCGTTGACAAGGGGAACTATGGCTACACCTTC
CDR3 protein: CSVDKGNYGYTF

V gene: TRBV12-3/TRBV12-4
J gene: TRBJ2-3
D gene: .
clone size: many
CDR3 DNA: TGTGCCAGCAGTTTCGACGCTGGGTATCCTACGCAGTATTTT
CDR3 protein: CASSFDAGYPTQYF

V gene: TRBV10-3
J gene: TRBJ1-2
D gene: TRBD1
clone size: .
CDR3 DNA: TGTGCCACCGGGACAGGGGGAGAGGGCTACACCTTC
CDR3 protein: CATGTGGEGYTF

V gene: TRBV27
J gene: TRBJ2-7
D gene: TRBD2
clone size: .
CDR3 DNA: TGTGCCAGCAGTCCCCTAGCGGGGACCTACGAGCAGTACTTC
CDR3 protein: CASSPLAGTYEQYF

V gene: TRBV5-6
J gene: TRBJ2-5
D gene: TRBD2
clone size: many
CDR3 DNA: TGTGCCAGCAGCTCCCGACTAGCGGGGAACCAAGAGACCCAGTACTTC
CDR3 protein: CASSSRLAGNQETQYF

V gene: TRBV27
J gene: TRBJ2-3
D gene: .
clone size: many
CDR3 DNA: TGTGCCAGCAGTTTTGGACGGAACACAGATACGCAGTATTTT
CDR3 protein: CASSFGRNTDTQYF

V gene: TRBV28
J gene: TRBJ2-7
D gene: .
clone size: many
CDR3 DNA: TGTGCCAGCAGTTTTGGGGGGCCCTACGAGCAGTACTTC
CDR3 protein: CASSFGGPYEQYF

V gene: TRBV20-1
J gene: TRBJ2-7
D gene: TRBD1
clone size: many
CDR3 DNA: TGCAGTGCTAGGGGGGACAGGGAGATGCTCTACTTC
CDR3 protein: CSARGDREMLYF

V gene: TRBV20-1
J gene: TRBJ1-5
D gene: .
clone size: many
CDR3 DNA: TGCAGTGCTGGCCGGGGGGCGGCTGGGGATCAGCCCCAGCATTTT
CDR3 protein: CSAGRGAAGDQPQHF

V gene: TRBV6-5
J gene: TRBJ2-3
D gene: TRBD2
clone size: many
CDR3 DNA: TGTGCCAGCAGTTCAGCGGGGTTAAGCACAGATACGCAGTATTTT
CDR3 protein: CASSSAGLSTDTQYF

V gene: TRBV18
J gene: TRBJ2-1
D gene: TRBD1
clone size: many
CDR3 DNA: TGTGCCAGCTCACCGCGACAGGGGGATGAGCAGTTCTTC
CDR3 protein: CASSPRQGDEQFF

V gene: TRBV7-6
J gene: TRBJ2-5
D gene: TRBD2
clone size: few
CDR3 DNA: TGTGCCAGCAGCTTTGTCGCGGGAGGACAAGAGACCCAGTACTTC
CDR3 protein: CASSFVAGGQETQYF

V gene: TRBV4-3
J gene: TRBJ1-4
D gene: .
clone size: many
CDR3 DNA: TGCGCCAGCAGCCAGGGTACATCTTCTAATGAAAAACTGTTTTTT
CDR3 protein: CASSQGTSSNEKLFF

V gene: TRBV13
J gene: TRBJ1-5
D gene: .
clone size: many
CDR3 DNA: TGTGCCAGCAGCTTAGGACAGGCCAATCAGCCCCAGCATTTT
CDR3 protein: CASSLGQANQPQHF

V gene: TRBV5-5
J gene: TRBJ2-5
D gene: .
clone size: many
CDR3 DNA: TGTGCCAGCAGCGTGAGTCTAGCGATTCAAGAGACCCAGTACTTC
CDR3 protein: CASSVSLAIQETQYF

V gene: TRBV19
J gene: TRBJ2-7
D gene: TRBD2
clone size: many
CDR3 DNA: TGTGCCAGTAGTATGGGGAGCGCGGGAGCGAGAAACTACGAGCAGTACTTC
CDR3 protein: CASSMGSAGARNYEQYF

V gene: TRBV29-1
J gene: TRBJ1-1
D gene: .
clone size: many
CDR3 DNA: TGCAGCGTTGGCAAGACAGCGAACACTGAAGCTTTCTTT
CDR3 protein: CSVGKTANTEAFF

V gene: TRBV9
J gene: TRBJ2-7
D gene: .
clone size: many
CDR3 DNA: TGTGCCAGCAGCCCAGCGCGATTCTCCTACGAGCAGTACTTC
CDR3 protein: CASSPARFSYEQYF

V gene: TRBV12-3/TRBV12-4
J gene: TRBJ2-3
D gene: .
clone size: many
CDR3 DNA: TGTGCCAGCGGCTTGGGGGAAAAAGATACGCAGTATTTT
CDR3 protein: CASGLGEKDTQYF

V gene: TRBV20-1
J gene: TRBJ2-7
D gene: TRBD2
clone size: few
CDR3 DNA: TGCAGTGCTACAAGTACTAGCGGGAGCGCCCGCAACGAGCAGTACTTC
CDR3 protein: CSATSTSGSARNEQYF

V gene: TRBV29-1
J gene: TRBJ1-2
D gene: TRBD1
clone size: many
CDR3 DNA: TGCAGCGTTGGACAGGGAGGAGGCTATGGCTACACCTTC
CDR3 protein: CSVGQGGGYGYTF

V gene: TRBV7-9
J gene: TRBJ2-4
D gene: .
clone size: many
CDR3 DNA: TGTGCCAGCAGCTCGATTCCTTCGAACATTCAGTACTTC
CDR3 protein: CASSSIPSNIQYF

V gene: TRBV2
J gene: TRBJ1-1
D gene: .
clone size: many
CDR3 DNA: TGTGCCAGCAGTCCTAGTTGGGAGGCCGCGGCTTTCTTT
CDR3 protein: CASSPSWEAAAFF

V gene: TRBV19
J gene: TRBJ2-3
D gene: .
clone size: .
CDR3 DNA: TGTGCCAGTACAGAGGGGTCAAAAGATACGCAGTATTTT
CDR3 protein: CASTEGSKDTQYF

V gene: TRBV20-1
J gene: TRBJ2-3
D gene: TRBD2
clone size: many
CDR3 DNA: TGCAGTGCTGAAGACGGGGGGGTCACAGATACGCAGTATTTT
CDR3 protein: CSAEDGGVTDTQYF

V gene: TRBV19
J gene: TRBJ2-7
D gene: .
clone size: many
CDR3 DNA: TGTGCCAGTAGTCAGAGCTCCTACGAGCAGTACTTC
CDR3 protein: CASSQSSYEQYF

V gene: TRBV4-2
J gene: TRBJ2-6
D gene: TRBD1
clone size: many
CDR3 DNA: TGTGCCAGCAGCCAACTCCTTGACAGGGCAGGTGACGGGGCCAACGTCCTGACTTTC
CDR3 protein: CASSQLLDRAGDGANVLTF

V gene: TRBV7-9
J gene: TRBJ2-1
D gene: .
clone size: many
CDR3 DNA: TGTGCCAGCAGCTCCACTGGGGATTATAACAATGAGCAGTTCTTC
CDR3 protein: CASSSTGDYNNEQFF

V gene: TRBV12-3/TRBV12-4
J gene: TRBJ2-3
D gene: .
clone size: many
CDR3 DNA: TGTGCCAGCAGTTTGGGCGGAAACACAGATACGCAGTATTTT
CDR3 protein: CASSLGGNTDTQYF

V gene: TRBV12-3/TRBV12-4
J gene: TRBJ1-1
D gene: .
clone size: many
CDR3 DNA: TGTGCCAGCAGCCAGGGCCAGGGAGGCACTGAAGCTTTCTTT
CDR3 protein: CASSQGQGGTEAFF

V gene: TRBV12-3/TRBV12-4
J gene: TRBJ2-1
D gene: .
clone size: few
CDR3 DNA: TGTGCCAGCAGTTTAGGGGTTGGGCAGTTCTTC
CDR3 protein: CASSLGVGQFF

V gene: TRBV7-9
J gene: TRBJ2-1
D gene: .
clone size: many
CDR3 DNA: TGTGCCAGCAGCTTAGTCAGCCTCAATGAGCAGTTCTTC
CDR3 protein: CASSLVSLNEQFF

V gene: TRBV5-1
J gene: TRBJ2-7
D gene: TRBD1
clone size: many
CDR3 DNA: TGCGCCAGCAGCTTGACCGGGACAGGGATGTCCTACGAGCAGTACTTC
CDR3 protein: CASSLTGTGMSYEQYF

V gene: TRBV29-1
J gene: TRBJ2-2
D gene: .
clone size: many
CDR3 DNA: TGCAGCGTTTCGCGCGGCGGGACCGGGGAGCTGTTTTTT
CDR3 protein: CSVSRGGTGELFF

V gene: TRBV25-1
J gene: TRBJ1-2
D gene: .
clone size: many
CDR3 DNA: TGTGCCAGCAGAGATCGGGGTTCGTATGGCTACACCTTC
CDR3 protein: CASRDRGSYGYTF

V gene: TRBV5-8
J gene: TRBJ2-1
D gene: TRBD2
clone size: many
CDR3 DNA: TGTGCCAGCAGCTTGGTGGTGGCTAGCGGGAAGGTCTACAATGAGCAGTTCTTC
CDR3 protein: CASSLVVASGKVYNEQFF

V gene: TRBV20-1
J gene: TRBJ2-7
D gene: .
clone size: many
CDR3 DNA: TGCAGTGCTAGGAGCGGCCTGCCCTACGAGCAGTACTTC
CDR3 protein: CSARSGLPYEQYF

V gene: TRBV3-1
J gene: TRBJ2-3
D gene: .
clone size: .
CDR3 DNA: TGTGCCAGCAGCCAAGTTGGAGGGGCAGATACGCAGTATTTT
CDR3 protein: CASSQVGGADTQYF